Given below is one TCR beta chain in context. The CDR3 is made up of 12 amino acids. CDR1 KGHDR and CDR2 SFDVKD come from the germline V gene. V dropped 5 bases and J dropped 7 bases, with 10 bases sitting between them. TCRdb re-analysed the PCR reads in MiXCR, keeping a single row per CDR3 protein. The sample has tens of thousands of distinct CDR3 sequences, approximately 51% seen once. This entry belongs to a study of CDR3 diversity in severe acne. The sequence came from a male donor in good health, without acne. Input material: blood. The gene calls are TRBV24-1 and TRBJ1-2; D ambiguous. CDR3 amino acids: CATSGPIGGYTF. CDR3 coding DNA: TGTGCCACCAGTGGCCCGATCGGTGGCTACACCTTC.